This TCR beta chain originates from a study of technical replicates of blood from several donors. Sequencing used immunoSEQ multiplex PCR; TCRdb keeps in-frame clones, though not all of them. In the table there are about 75,000 clones, more than 85% of which are singletons. Per germline, CDR1 SGHTA and CDR2 FQGNSA. The CDR3 is made up of 17 amino acids. J gave up 2 bases and V 5 bases, and 7 bases lay outside the gene matches. The TCR originated in a human donor in good health. Some clones in this sample may be carry-over from other donors' samples. The sequencing sample was made of PBMCs. The rearrangement joins TRBV7-2 to TRBJ2-7, with TRBD2 matching over 15 bases. Written as DNA, the CDR3 is TGTGCCAGCAGCCTCGGACTAGCGGGAGGGGGAGCCTACGAGCAGTACTTC. Its protein product is CASSLGLAGGGAYEQYF.